This TCR beta chain was documented in a study of beta chain features in type 1 diabetes. Study outcomes and limitations: Within each of all four CD4+ subsets, Type 1 diabetes patients had TCRB CDR3s that were moderately but significantly shorter. There was a possibility that cDNA sequencing over-represented cells with high TCR expression. Any HLA type influence on TCRB rearrangement was left unresolved here.

The junction had 2 bases not matched to a gene; V was cut back by 5 bases and J by 5 bases. Germline CDR1 SGHTA, CDR2 FQGNSA. This CDR3 is 14 amino acids long. This clone appeared a few times. Its target is not known. The investigators reverse transcribed all of the isolated RNA, so they sequenced expressed TCRB transcripts. Sequencing used immunoSEQ multiplex PCR; TCRdb keeps in-frame clones, though not all of them. The top ten hold around 0.013% of the sample, which has a few hundred thousand clones, about 23% seen once. Sampling consisted of one heparinised blood draw per donor, averaging around 120 mL.

The TCR sequence derives from a woman aged 25 to 39 with type 1 diabetes. The specimen sequenced was naive CD4+ T cells from blood. The rearrangement joins TRBV7-2 to TRBJ2-1; 11 positions match TRBD2. The CDR3 DNA is TGTGCCAGCAGCGGGACTAGCGGAAACAATGAGCAGTTCTTC. It is translated as CASSGTSGNNEQFF. The full variable domain, rest sourced from reference TRBV7-2 and TRBJ2-1, is GAGVSQSPSNKVTEKGKDVELRCDPISGHTALYWYRQSLGQGLEFLIYFQGNSAPDKSGLPSDRFSAERTGGSVSTLTIQRTQQEDSAVYLCASSGTSGNNEQFFGPGTRLTVL.